The sequence of this TCR beta chain was determined in a study of beta chain features in type 1 diabetes. Study overall: Patient and healthy donor groups were alike in age, gender and cell yields. Study conclusions and caveats: Within patients, naive, central memory and Treg TCRB repertoires seemed more similar than within healthy donors. Researchers report that Type 1 diabetes patients had moderately but significantly shorter TCRB CDR3s across all four CD4+ subsets. More deletions and fewer insertions at VDJ junctions were found in patients with type 1 diabetes.

Losses at the gene ends were 6 bases for V and 6 bases for J; bases not matched to a gene: 8. The CDR3 length is 14 residues. Looked up from germline, CDR1 is MNHNS and CDR2 is SASEGT. To note about this clone: Its antigen is as yet unknown.

The entirety of the isolated RNA underwent reverse transcription, so expressed TCRB transcripts were sequenced. Method: immunoSEQ multiplex PCR; TCRdb's copy keeps in-frame clones and lacks some. The sample gives 95,000 to 150,000 clones, roughly 15% of which show up once; 2% to 2.5% is in the top ten. This TCR was recovered from a man aged 25-40 years with type 1 diabetes. The chain carries TRBV6-1 and TRBJ1-2; 9 bases are shared with TRBD1. Sequencing input: central memory CD4+ T cells from blood. CDR3: CASRAGTGTDGYTF. CDR3 DNA sequence: TGTGCCAGCAGGGCCGGGACAGGGACAGATGGCTACACCTTC.